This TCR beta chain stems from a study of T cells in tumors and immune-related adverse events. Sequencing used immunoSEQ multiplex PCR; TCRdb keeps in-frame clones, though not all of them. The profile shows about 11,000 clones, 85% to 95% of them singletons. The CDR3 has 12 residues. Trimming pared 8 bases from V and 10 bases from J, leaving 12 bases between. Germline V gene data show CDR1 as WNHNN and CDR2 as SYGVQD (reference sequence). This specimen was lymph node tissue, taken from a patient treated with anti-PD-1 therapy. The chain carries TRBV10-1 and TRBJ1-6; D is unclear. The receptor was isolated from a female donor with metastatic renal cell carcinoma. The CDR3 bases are TGCGCCAGCGCTAGGGAAAACTCACCCCTCCACTTT. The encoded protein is CASARENSPLHF.